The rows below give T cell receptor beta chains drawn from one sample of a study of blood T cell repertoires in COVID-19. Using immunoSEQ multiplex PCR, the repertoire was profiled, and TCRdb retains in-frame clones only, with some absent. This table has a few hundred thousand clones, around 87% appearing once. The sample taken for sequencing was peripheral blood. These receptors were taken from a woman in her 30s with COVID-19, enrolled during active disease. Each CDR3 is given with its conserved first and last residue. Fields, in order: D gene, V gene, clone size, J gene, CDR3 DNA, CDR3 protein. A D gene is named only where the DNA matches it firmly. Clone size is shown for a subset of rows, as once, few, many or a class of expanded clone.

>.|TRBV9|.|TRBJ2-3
TGTGCCAGCAGCGTAGGTGTGCTAGCCGCAGATACGCAGTATTTT
CASSVGVLAADTQYF
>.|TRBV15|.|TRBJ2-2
TGTGCCACCAGCAGGAGGAGGGCCGGGGAGCTGTTTTTT
CATSRRRAGELFF
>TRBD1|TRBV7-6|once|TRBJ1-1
TGTGCCAGCAGCTTAGTAGTAGGTATACAACAGGGGATTCTTCACACTGAAGCTTTCTTT
CASSLVVGIQQGILHTEAFF
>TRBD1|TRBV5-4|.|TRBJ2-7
TGTGCCAGCAGCTCAAACAGGGGTATAGGCGAGCAGTACTTC
CASSSNRGIGEQYF
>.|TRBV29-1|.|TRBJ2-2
TGCAGTGTAGGAGGCAGTAACACCGGGGAGCTGTTTTTT
CSVGGSNTGELFF
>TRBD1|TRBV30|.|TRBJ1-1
TGTGCCTGGAGTGGAGAGACAGGGGGGCTGAACACTGAAGCTTTCTTT
CAWSGETGGLNTEAFF
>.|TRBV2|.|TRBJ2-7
TGTGCCAGCAACCGAGAAGGGGCCCACGAGCAGTACTTC
CASNREGAHEQYF
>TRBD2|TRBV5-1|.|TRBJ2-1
TGCGCCAGCGGCGGGAGGGGTTCCTACAATGAGCAGTTCTTC
CASGGRGSYNEQFF
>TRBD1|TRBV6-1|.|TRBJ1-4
TGTGCCAGCAGTGAAGCTGACAGGGGGGCGGAAAAACTGTTTTTT
CASSEADRGAEKLFF
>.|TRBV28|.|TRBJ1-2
TGTGCCAGCAGTTATACTAACTATGGCTACACCTTC
CASSYTNYGYTF
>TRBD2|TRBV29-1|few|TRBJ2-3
TGCAGCGTAGATAGCGGGAGCCCAGATACGCAGTATTTT
CSVDSGSPDTQYF
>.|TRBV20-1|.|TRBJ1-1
TGCAGTGCTAGTAGACAGAGGAACACTGAAGCTTTCTTT
CSASRQRNTEAFF
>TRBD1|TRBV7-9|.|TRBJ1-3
TGTGCCAGCAGCATCCAGGGGGCTGGAAACACCATATATTTT
CASSIQGAGNTIYF
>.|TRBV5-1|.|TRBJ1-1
TGCGCCAGCAGCTTGCAGGGACTTATGAACACTGAAGCTTTCTTT
CASSLQGLMNTEAFF
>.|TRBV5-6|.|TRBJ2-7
TGTGCCAGCAGCTTGTTTCCCCCAAATTACGAGCAGTACTTC
CASSLFPPNYEQYF
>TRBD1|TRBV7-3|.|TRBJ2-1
TGTGCCAGCAGCCGGACAGGGGACAATGAGCAGTTCTTC
CASSRTGDNEQFF
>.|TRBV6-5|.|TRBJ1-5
TGTGCCAGCAGCCGGGACCCCAGGGGACCCCAGCATTTT
CASSRDPRGPQHF
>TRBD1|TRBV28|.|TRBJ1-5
TGTGCCAGCAGGCCCGCGACAGGGAGGCGTCAGCCCCAGCATTTT
CASRPATGRRQPQHF
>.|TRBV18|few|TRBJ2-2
TGTGCCAGCTCAGAACGTAGTGGTACCGGGGAGCTGTTTTTT
CASSERSGTGELFF
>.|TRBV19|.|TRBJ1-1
TGTGCCAGTAGTATGAGTGACATGAACACTGAAGCTTTCTTT
CASSMSDMNTEAFF
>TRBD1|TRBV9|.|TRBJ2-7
TGTGCCAGCAGCCCCCAGACAGGGTTTGTCAACGAGCAGTACTTC
CASSPQTGFVNEQYF
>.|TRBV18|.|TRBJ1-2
TGTGCCAGCTCACTCGGGACTGAAGGTGGCTACACCTTC
CASSLGTEGGYTF
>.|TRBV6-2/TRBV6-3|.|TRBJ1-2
TGTGCCAGCAGTTACCCGGCCGGGGGCTATGGCTACACCTTC
CASSYPAGGYGYTF
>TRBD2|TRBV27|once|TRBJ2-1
TGTGCCAGCAGTTTTCGCCCTCCTAGCGGCCCAGCCTACAATGAGCAGTTCTTC
CASSFRPPSGPAYNEQFF
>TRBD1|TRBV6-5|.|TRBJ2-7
TGTGCCAGCAGTTTCGGGACAGCCGGGTTCTACGAGCAGTACTTC
CASSFGTAGFYEQYF
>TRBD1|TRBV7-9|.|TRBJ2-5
TGTGCCAGCAGCGACCGACAGGGGTGGCAAGAGACCCAGTACTTC
CASSDRQGWQETQYF
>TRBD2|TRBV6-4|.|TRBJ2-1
TGTGCCAGCAGTGAGGAGCGGGGGGGATACAATGAGCAGTTCTTC
CASSEERGGYNEQFF
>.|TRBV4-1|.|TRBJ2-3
TGCGCCAGCAGCCAAGAGGCGCCGGGGGGCGGCCCAGATACGCAGTATTTT
CASSQEAPGGGPDTQYF
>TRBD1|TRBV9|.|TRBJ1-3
TGTGCCAGCAGCAGGGACAGCCCCGGCTCTGGAAACACCATATATTTT
CASSRDSPGSGNTIYF
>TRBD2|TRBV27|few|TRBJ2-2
TGTGCCAGCAGTTTGAGAGCTAGCGGGAGGGGGGAGCTGTTTTTT
CASSLRASGRGELFF
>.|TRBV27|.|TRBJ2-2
TGTGCCAGCAGTTCCTATATCCTGGACATCGCGAACACCGGGGAGCTGTTTTTT
CASSSYILDIANTGELFF
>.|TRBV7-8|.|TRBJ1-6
TGTGCCAGCAGCTTAGTGAGCTCCTATAATTCACCCCTCCACTTT
CASSLVSSYNSPLHF
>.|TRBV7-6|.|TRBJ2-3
TGTGCCAGCAGCTTAAGTTTGAGGGCCACCCGCACAGATACGCAGTATTTT
CASSLSLRATRTDTQYF
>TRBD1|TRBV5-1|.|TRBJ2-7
TGCGCCAGCAGTGGACAGGGATACTCCTACGAGCAGTACTTC
CASSGQGYSYEQYF
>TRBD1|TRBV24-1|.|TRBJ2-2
TGTGCCACCAGTGACCGGACAGGACCCGCGAACACCGGGGAGCTGTTTTTT
CATSDRTGPANTGELFF
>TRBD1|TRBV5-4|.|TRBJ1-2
TGTGCCAGCAGCCGTACAGGGGACTATGGCTACACCTTC
CASSRTGDYGYTF
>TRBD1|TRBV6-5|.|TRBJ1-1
TGTGCCAGCAGCGCCTCCGGGACAGGGAACACTGAAGCTTTCTTT
CASSASGTGNTEAFF
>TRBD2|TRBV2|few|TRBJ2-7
TGTGCCAGCAGTGAAACTAGCGGGGGCTACGAGCAGTACTTC
CASSETSGGYEQYF
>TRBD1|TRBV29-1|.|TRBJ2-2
TGCAGCGTTGGGCAGGGGGACACCGGGGAGCTGTTTTTT
CSVGQGDTGELFF
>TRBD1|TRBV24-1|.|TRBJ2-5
TGTGCCACCAGTGAACGTGGGACAGGGGTCCAAGAGACCCAGTACTTC
CATSERGTGVQETQYF
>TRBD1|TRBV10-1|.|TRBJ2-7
TGCGCCAGCGGCCTCCGGGACAGGGTAGAGACTTATACCTACGAGCAGTACTTC
CASGLRDRVETYTYEQYF
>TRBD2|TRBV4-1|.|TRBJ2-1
TGCGCCAGCAGCCGAGCACTAGCGGGAGCTACTAGCTCCTACAATGAGCAGTTCTTC
CASSRALAGATSSYNEQFF
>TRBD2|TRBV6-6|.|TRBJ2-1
TGTGCCAGCAGTCCTGAAATTGGACTAGCGGTGTCCTACAATGAGCAGTTCTTC
CASSPEIGLAVSYNEQFF
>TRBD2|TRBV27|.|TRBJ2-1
TGTGCCAGCAGGCGGGAGTCCTACAATGAGCAGTTCTTC
CASRRESYNEQFF
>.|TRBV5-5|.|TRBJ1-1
TGTGCCAGCAGCTCCCGCGGGTTGAACACTGAAGCTTTCTTT
CASSSRGLNTEAFF
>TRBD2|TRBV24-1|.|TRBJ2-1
TGTGCCACCAGTGACGTTACTAGCGGGATAGGCAATGAGCAGTTCTTC
CATSDVTSGIGNEQFF
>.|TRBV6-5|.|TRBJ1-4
TGTGCCAGCATGCGGCGGCAGGGGAATGAAAAACTGTTTTTT
CASMRRQGNEKLFF
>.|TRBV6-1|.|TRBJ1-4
TGTGCCAGCAGTGAAGGGCAGGGAAATGAAAAACTGTTTTTT
CASSEGQGNEKLFF
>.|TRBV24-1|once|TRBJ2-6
TGTGCCACCAGTGATTGGAGGGGGCCCGGGGCCAACGTCCTGACTTTC
CATSDWRGPGANVLTF
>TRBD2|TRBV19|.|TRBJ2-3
TGTGCCAGTAGCTCGGGAGGACCCTTGAGAAGCACAGATACGCAGTATTTT
CASSSGGPLRSTDTQYF
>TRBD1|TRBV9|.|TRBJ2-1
TGTGCCAGCAGCCCCGGGACAGGGTGGTATGATGAGCAGTTCTTC
CASSPGTGWYDEQFF
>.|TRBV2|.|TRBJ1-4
TGTGCCAGCAGTGAACTAGTGAGGCCGAGTGAAAAACTGTTTTTT
CASSELVRPSEKLFF